Presented here are 7 T cell receptor beta chains from one specimen sequenced in a study of prognosis after radiotherapy for stage I lung cancer. Starting from genomic DNA, TCR beta CDR3 was amplified through two-round multiplex PCR. The use of primers specific to each TRBV and TRBJ gene characterized first-round PCR. Using its own MiXCR run on the multiplex PCR reads, TCRdb lists one record per CDR3 protein. The sample holds under 75,000 distinct CDR3 sequences, about a quarter seen once. The source material was PBMCs, sampled before or after stereotactic body radiation therapy (not recorded which). These TCRs come from a donor at least 50 years old with non-small cell lung cancer.

This clonotype showed up many times. V and J are TRBV30 and TRBJ2-1; D gene uncertain. Trimming took off 0 bases at V and 4 bases at J, with 10 bases between the two ends. Germline CDR1 GTSNPN, CDR2 SVGIG (reference sequence). The CDR3 runs to 14 residues. The CDR3 DNA is TGTGCCTGGAGTGTCTCGACGTTTTACAATGAGCAGTTCTTC. This gives the protein CAWSVSTFYNEQFF.

This clonotype was detected many times. The chain joins TRBV11-2 to TRBJ2-5, with 11 nucleotides matching TRBD2. CDR1 and CDR2 (germline): SGHAT, FQNNGV. CDR3 length: 15 residues. After removal of 5 bases from V and 3 bases from J, the junction contained 5 bases not matched to a gene. CDR3 nucleotides: TGTGCCAGCAGCCCAGGGACTAGCGGTAAAGAGACCCAGTACTTC. This sequence encodes CASSPGTSGKETQYF.

This clonotype has more than one count but fewer than ten. Being one base from a much bigger clone, this may be a read error. The chain carries TRBV19 and TRBJ1-5; TRBD1 might be the D (6 bases). Between the trimmed V and J ends, which lost 2 bases and 3 bases, there was a span of 11 bases. Germline V CDR1 and CDR2: LNHDA, SQIVND (reference sequence). CDR3 length: 15 amino acids. CDR3 protein: CASSINRVDNQPQHF. The DNA for the CDR3 is TGTGCCAGTAGTATAAACAGGGTCGACAATCAGCCCCAGCATTTT.

Comment on this clonotype: A far larger clone is a single base away, which makes a read error likely. The V and J genes are TRBV7-9 and TRBJ2-2; D unresolved. This CDR3 has 13 residues. The V gene lost 3 bases and the J gene lost 4 bases, with 6 bases spanning the gap. In germline, CDR1 is SEHNR, CDR2 FQNEAQ (reference sequence). CDR3 region: CASSFSRTGELFF. CDR3 nucleotide sequence: TGTGCCAGCAGCTTTTCTCGCACCGGGGAGCTGTTTTTT.

On this clonotype itself: At one end, the junction sequence differs from germline, possibly due to a read error. V usage is TRBV6-1 and J usage is TRBJ1-6; no clear D gene. CDR1 is MNHNS and CDR2 is SASEGT in the germline V gene. The CDR3 covers 15 residues. CDR3 coding DNA: TGTACCAGCAGCCTAGGGAGGGTCCCCCGTTCACCCCTCCACTTT. Its protein product is CTSSLGRVPRSPLHF.

A few counts support this clonotype. A much larger clone sits a single nucleotide away, making a read error possible. The rearrangement links TRBV7-2 to TRBJ2-3; D is tentatively TRBD1 or TRBD2 (6 bases each). There are 16 residues in the CDR3. The germline CDR1 and CDR2 sequences are SGHTA and FQGNSA. CDR3 DNA: TGTGCCAGCAGCTTATCGGGGGCCATGAGCACAAATACGCAGTATTTT. This sequence encodes CASSLSGAMSTNTQYF.

The table lists this clonotype with many counts. The chain has TRBV5-6 and TRBJ1-2; TRBD1 might be the D (5 bases). The V end lost 1 base, the J end lost 10 bases, and 20 bases lay between the germline ends. The length of the CDR3 is 15 residues. Looked up from germline, CDR1 is SGHDT and CDR2 is YYEEEE. DNA for the CDR3: TGTGCCAGCAGCTTGATCCGAGGGGCCCCCTCTCTCTACACCTTC. Protein product: CASSLIRGAPSLYTF.